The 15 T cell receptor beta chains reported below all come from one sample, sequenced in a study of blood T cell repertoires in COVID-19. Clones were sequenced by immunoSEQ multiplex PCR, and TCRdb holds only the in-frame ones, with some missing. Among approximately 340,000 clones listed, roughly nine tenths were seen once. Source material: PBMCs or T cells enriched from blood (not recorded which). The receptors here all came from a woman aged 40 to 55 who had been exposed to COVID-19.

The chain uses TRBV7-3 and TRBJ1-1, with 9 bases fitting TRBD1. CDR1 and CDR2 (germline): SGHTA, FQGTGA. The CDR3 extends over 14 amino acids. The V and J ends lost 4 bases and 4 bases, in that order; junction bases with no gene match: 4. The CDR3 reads CASSSTGGLTEAFF. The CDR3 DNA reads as TGTGCCAGCAGCTCGACAGGGGGGCTCACTGAAGCTTTCTTT.

The CDR3 DNA follows: TGTGCCAGCAGCCCGGCACTCCGGGACAGGAAAAACATTCAGTACTTC. As protein: CASSPALRDRKNIQYF. V and J are TRBV7-9 and TRBJ2-4; 8 bases agree with TRBD1. Germline V CDR1 and CDR2: SEHNR, FQNEAQ (reference sequence). V lost 5 bases to trimming and J lost 4 bases; unmatched junction nucleotides: 10. CDR3 size: 16 residues.

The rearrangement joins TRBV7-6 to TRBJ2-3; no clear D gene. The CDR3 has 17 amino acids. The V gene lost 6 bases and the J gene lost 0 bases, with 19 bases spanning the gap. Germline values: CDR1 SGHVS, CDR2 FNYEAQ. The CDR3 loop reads CASSSRGGAVSTDTQYF. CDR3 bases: TGTGCCAGCAGTTCCCGCGGCGGCGCTGTTAGCACAGATACGCAGTATTTT.

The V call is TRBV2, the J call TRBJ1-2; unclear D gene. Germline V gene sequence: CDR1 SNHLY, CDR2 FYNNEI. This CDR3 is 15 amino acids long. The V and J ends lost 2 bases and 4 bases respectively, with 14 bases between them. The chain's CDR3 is CASSETQAEVYGYTF. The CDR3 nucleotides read TGTGCCAGCAGTGAAACGCAGGCCGAAGTCTATGGCTACACCTTC. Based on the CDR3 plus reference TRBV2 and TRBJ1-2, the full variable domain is EPEVTQTPSHQVTQMGQEVILRCVPISNHLYFYWYRQILGQKVEFLVSFYNNEISEKSEIFDDQFSVERPDGSNFTLKIRSTKLEDSAMYFCASSETQAEVYGYTFGSGTRLTVV.

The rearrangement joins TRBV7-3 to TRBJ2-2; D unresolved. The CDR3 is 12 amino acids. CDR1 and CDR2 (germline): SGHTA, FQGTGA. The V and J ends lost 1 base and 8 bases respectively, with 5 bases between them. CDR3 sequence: CASSLKLGELFF. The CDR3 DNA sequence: TGTGCCAGCAGCTTAAAATTAGGGGAGCTGTTTTTT. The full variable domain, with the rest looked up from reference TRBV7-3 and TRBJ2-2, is GAGVSQTPSNKVTEKGKYVELRCDPISGHTALYWYRQSLGQGPEFLIYFQGTGAADDSGLPNDRFFAVRPEGSVSTLKIQRTERGDSAVYLCASSLKLGELFFGEGSRLTVL.

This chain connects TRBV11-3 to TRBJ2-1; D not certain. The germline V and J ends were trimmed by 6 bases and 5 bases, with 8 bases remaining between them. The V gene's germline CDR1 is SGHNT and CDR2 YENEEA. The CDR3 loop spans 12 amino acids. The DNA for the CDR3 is TGTGCCAGCAGGGCAGATAACAATGAGCAGTTCTTC. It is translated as CASRADNNEQFF.

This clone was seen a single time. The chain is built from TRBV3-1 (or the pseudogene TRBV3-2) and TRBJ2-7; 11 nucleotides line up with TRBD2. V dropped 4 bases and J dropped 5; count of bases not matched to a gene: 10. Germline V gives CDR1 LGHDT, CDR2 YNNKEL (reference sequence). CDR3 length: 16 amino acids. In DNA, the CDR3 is TGTGCCAGCAGCCCCCGACTAGCGGGGTCATCCCACGAGCAGTACTTC. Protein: CASSPRLAGSSHEQYF.

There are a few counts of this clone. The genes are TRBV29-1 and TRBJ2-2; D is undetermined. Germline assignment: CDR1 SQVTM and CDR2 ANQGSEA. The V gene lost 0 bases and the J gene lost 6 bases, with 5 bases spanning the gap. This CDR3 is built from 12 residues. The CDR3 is CSVEELSGELFF. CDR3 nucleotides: TGCAGCGTTGAAGAATTATCCGGGGAGCTGTTTTTT.

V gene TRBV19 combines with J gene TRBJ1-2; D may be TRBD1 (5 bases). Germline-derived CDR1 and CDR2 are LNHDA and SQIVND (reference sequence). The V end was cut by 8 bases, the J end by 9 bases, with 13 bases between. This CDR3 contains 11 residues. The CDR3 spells CASLQEGSYTF. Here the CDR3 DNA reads TGTGCCAGTCTACAGGAAGGGAGCTACACCTTC.

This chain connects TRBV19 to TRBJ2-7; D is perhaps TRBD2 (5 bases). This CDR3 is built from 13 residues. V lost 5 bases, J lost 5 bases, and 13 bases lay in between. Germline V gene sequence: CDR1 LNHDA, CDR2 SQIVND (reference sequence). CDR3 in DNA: TGTGCCAGTAGTGCGAGGAGGCTAAACGAGCAGTACTTC. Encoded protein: CASSARRLNEQYF.

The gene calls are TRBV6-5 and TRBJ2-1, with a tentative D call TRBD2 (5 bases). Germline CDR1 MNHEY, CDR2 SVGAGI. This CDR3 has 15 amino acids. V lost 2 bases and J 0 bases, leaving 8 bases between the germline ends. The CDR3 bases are TGTGCCAGCAGTTACGCGGGCAGCTCCTACAATGAGCAGTTCTTC. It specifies CASSYAGSSYNEQFF.

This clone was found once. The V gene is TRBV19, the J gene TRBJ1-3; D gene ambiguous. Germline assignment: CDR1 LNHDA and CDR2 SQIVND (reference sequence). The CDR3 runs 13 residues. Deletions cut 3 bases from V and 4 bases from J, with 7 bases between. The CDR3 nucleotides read TGTGCCAGTAGTATGGGCGTGGGAAACACCATATATTTT. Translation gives CASSMGVGNTIYF.

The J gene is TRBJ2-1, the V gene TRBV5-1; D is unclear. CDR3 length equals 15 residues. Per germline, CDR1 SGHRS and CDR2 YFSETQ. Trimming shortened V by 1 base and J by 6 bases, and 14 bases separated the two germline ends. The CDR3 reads CASSLRFGLFNEQFF. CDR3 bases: TGCGCCAGCAGCTTGCGCTTCGGTCTGTTCAATGAGCAGTTCTTC.

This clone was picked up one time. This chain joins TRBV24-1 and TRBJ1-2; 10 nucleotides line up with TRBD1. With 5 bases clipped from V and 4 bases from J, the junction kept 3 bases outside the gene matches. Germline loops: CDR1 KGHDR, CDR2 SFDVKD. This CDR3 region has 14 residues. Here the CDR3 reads CATSARTGGYGYTF. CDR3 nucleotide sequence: TGTGCCACCAGTGCGAGGACAGGGGGCTATGGCTACACCTTC.

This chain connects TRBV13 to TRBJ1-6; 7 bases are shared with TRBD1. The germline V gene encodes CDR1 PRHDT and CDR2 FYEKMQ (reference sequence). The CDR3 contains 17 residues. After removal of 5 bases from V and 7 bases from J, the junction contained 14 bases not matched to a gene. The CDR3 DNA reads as TGTGCCAGCAGCCTTCGGGACAGCCTCAATACCAATTCACCCCTCCACTTT. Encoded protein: CASSLRDSLNTNSPLHF.